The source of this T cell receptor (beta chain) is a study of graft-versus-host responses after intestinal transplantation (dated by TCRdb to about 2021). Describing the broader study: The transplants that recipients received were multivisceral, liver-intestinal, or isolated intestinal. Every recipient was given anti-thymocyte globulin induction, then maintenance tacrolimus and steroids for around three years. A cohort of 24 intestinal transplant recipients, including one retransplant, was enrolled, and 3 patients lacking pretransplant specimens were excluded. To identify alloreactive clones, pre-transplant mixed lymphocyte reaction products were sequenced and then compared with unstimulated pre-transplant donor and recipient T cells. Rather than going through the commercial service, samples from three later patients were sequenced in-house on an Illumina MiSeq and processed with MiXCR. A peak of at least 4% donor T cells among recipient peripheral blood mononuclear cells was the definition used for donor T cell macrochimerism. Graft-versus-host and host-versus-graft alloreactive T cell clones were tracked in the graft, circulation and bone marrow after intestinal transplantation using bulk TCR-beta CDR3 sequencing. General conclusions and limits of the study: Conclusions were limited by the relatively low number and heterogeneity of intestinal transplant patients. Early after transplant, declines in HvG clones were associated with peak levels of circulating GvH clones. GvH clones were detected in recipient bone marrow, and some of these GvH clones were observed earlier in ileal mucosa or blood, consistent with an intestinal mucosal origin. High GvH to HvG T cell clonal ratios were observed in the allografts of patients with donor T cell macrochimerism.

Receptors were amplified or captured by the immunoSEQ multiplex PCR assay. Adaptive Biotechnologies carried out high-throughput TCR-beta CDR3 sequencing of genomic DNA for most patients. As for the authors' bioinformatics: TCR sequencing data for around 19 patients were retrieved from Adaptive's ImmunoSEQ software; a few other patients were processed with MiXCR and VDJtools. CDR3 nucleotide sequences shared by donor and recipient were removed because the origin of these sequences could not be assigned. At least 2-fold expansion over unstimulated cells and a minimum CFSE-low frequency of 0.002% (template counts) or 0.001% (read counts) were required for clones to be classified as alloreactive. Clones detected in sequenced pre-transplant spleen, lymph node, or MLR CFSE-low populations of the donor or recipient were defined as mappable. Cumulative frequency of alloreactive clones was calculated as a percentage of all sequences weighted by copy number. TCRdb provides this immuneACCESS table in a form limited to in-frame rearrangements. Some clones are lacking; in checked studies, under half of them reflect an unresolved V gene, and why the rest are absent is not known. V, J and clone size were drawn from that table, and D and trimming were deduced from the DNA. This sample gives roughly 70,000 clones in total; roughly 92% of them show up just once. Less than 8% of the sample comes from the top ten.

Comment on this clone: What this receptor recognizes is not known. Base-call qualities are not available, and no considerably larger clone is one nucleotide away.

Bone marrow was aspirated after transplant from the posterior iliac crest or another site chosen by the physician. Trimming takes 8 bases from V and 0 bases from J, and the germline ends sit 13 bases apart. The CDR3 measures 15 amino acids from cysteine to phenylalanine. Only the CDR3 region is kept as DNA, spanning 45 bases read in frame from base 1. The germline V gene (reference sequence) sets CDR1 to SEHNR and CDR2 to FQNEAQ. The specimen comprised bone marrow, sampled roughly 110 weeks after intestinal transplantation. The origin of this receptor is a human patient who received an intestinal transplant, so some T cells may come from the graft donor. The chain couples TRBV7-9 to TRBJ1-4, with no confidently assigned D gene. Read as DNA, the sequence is TGTGCCAGCCTCCGGGCGGGGTCAACTAATGAAAAACTGTTTTTT. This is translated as CASLRAGSTNEKLFF.